A single T cell receptor beta chain is shown here with its context. No antigen is known for it. Study findings and constraints: Greatest tumor Treg TCR overlap was with tumor naive CD4+ cells.

Purified naive CD4+ T cells were depleted of CD25+ Tregs. Full-length variable regions came from constant-region reverse primers plus semi-nested Nested Universal Primer A PCR. TCRdb fed the 5' RACE reads into MiXCR, producing one record per CDR3 protein. The data show roughly 56,000 distinct CDR3 sequences, with more than 25% seen just once and roughly 2.1% held by the top ten. Sample: tumor-infiltrating naive CD4+ T cells sorted from the breast tumor. The subset is: naive CD4+ T cells, CD4+CD45RA+CD25-. This sequence originates from a female donor with breast cancer.

As DNA, the CDR3 is TGCGCCAGCAGCTTAACCACGGACAGTTCTAACTATGGCTACACCTTC. This sequence encodes CASSLTTDSSNYGYTF. The chain recombines TRBV5-1 with TRBJ1-2, with D perhaps matching TRBD1 (6 bases). The ends were cut back, 2 bases at V and 0 bases at J, with 14 bases in the middle. Germline V gives CDR1 SGHRS, CDR2 YFSETQ. The CDR3 has 16 amino acids.